The clone carrying this T cell receptor (beta chain) was detected only a few times. The antigen is undetermined. This sample is drawn from a study of T-cell memory formation after mild COVID-19. Study at large: For the most part, TCR clusters were specific to one donor.

The CDR3 totals 15 residues. Looked up from germline, CDR1 is SQVTM and CDR2 is ANQGSEA. The trim removed 4 bases at V and 12 bases at J, leaving 13 bases unmatched. MiXCR was run by TCRdb on the 5' RACE reads, yielding one entry per CDR3 protein. The sample has about 560,000 distinct CDR3 sequences; about a fifth are singletons. General study findings and limits: SARS-CoV-2 specificity was not confirmed for second-wave clones peaking on day 37. Researchers found some responding clones in pre-infection memory, a sign that cross-reactive memory joined.

The gene calls are TRBV29-1 and TRBJ2-1; TRBD2 aligns across 12 bases. Sequences were obtained from PBMCs or a T cell subset sorted from them (not recorded which). This receptor was identified in an adult woman who had mild COVID-19 (a few samples of this study predate the infection). Cell type and time point are not known. CDR3 sequence reads: CSVGYRLAGESGQFF. In nucleotides, the CDR3 is TGCAGCGTTGGTTATCGACTAGCGGGAGAATCGGGGCAGTTCTTC.